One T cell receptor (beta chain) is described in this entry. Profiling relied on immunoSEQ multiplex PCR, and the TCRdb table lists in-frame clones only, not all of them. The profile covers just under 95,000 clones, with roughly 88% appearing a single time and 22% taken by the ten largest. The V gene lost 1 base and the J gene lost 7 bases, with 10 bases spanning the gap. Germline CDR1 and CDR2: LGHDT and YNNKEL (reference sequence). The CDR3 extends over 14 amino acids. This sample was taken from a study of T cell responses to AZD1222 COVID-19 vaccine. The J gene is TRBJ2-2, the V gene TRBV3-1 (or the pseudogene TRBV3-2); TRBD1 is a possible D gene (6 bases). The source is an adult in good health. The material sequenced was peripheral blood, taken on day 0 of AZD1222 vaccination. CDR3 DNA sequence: TGTGCCAGCAGCCAAGCAGGGGTAGGCGGGGAGCTGTTTTTT. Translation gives CASSQAGVGGELFF.